These 17 T cell receptor beta chains share one sample of origin, sequenced in a study of shared clonotypes between healthy human individuals. The repertoire was sequenced with immunoSEQ multiplex PCR; TCRdb's copy has only in-frame clones and lacks some. The sample has 2.5 million or so clones, around 90% seen once; the top ten hold more than 0.12%. Sequencing input: naive CD4+ T cells sorted from blood. The sample's subset: CD45RA+ positively selected. All receptors derive from a man in his late teens or twenties in good health.

The chain recombines TRBV10-1 with TRBJ2-7; tentatively, D is TRBD1 (5 bases). The CDR3 has 13 residues. The V end was cut by 5 bases, the J end by 3 bases, with 11 bases between. The germline CDR1 and CDR2 sequences are WNHNN and SYGVQD (reference sequence). CDR3 DNA: TGCGCCAGCAGTCCCCCAGGGAACTACGAGCAGTACTTC. Translated: CASSPPGNYEQYF.

This chain connects TRBV5-1 to TRBJ2-1, with TRBD2 identical over 14 bases. Per germline, CDR1 SGHRS and CDR2 YFSETQ. The V gene end was trimmed by 1 base and the J gene end by 7 bases; junction bases not matched to a gene: 7. The CDR3 spans 17 residues. The CDR3 region is CASSLYKTSGRGNEQFF. CDR3 in DNA: TGCGCCAGCAGCTTGTATAAGACTAGCGGGAGGGGAAATGAGCAGTTCTTC.

The chain carries TRBV6-1 and TRBJ1-1; D possibly corresponds to TRBD1 (5 bases). V was pared by 10 bases and J by 1 base, with 13 bases between. CDR1 and CDR2 (germline): MNHNS, SASEGT. CDR3 length equals 13 residues. The CDR3 DNA is TGTGCCACCAATGGGACCCGGAACACTGAAGCTTTCTTT. Translating gives CATNGTRNTEAFF.

Comments on this clone: The identical CDR3 is also encoded by other nucleotide sequences in the sample. The rearrangement joins TRBV5-1 to TRBJ2-7, with 9 bases fitting TRBD1. The V and J ends lost 3 bases and 1 base, in that order; junction bases with no gene match: 5. Germline V gene lookup returns CDR1 SGHRS and CDR2 YFSETQ. This CDR3 is 15 amino acids long. CDR3 sequence: CASSSTGTGSYEQYF. As DNA, the CDR3 is TGCGCCAGCAGCTCTACCGGGACAGGGTCCTACGAGCAGTACTTC.

The chain links TRBV18 to TRBJ2-5; perhaps TRBD1 as D (5 bases). This CDR3 region has 16 residues. Trimming stripped 6 bases from V and 2 bases from J, with 19 bases between. Germline V gene lookup returns CDR1 KGHSH and CDR2 LQKENI. The CDR3 is CASSLIQGVVQETQYF. In DNA form, the CDR3 reads TGTGCCAGCTCCCTGATACAAGGGGTCGTACAAGAGACCCAGTACTTC.

The chain is built from TRBV4-3 and TRBJ2-5, with TRBD2 identical over 9 bases. The J segment lost 6 bases and the V segment lost 1 base, leaving 3 bases of the junction unmatched. CDR3 length equals 14 residues. Germline CDR1 and CDR2: LGHNA and YSLEER. The CDR3 loop is CASSQGGLAQTQYF. The CDR3 DNA reads TGCGCCAGCAGCCAAGGGGGACTAGCTCAGACCCAGTACTTC.

The rearrangement links TRBV5-1 to TRBJ2-1, with D maybe TRBD1 (7 bases). CDR1 is SGHRS, CDR2 YFSETQ, per germline. This CDR3 has 11 residues. V lost 2 bases and J 14 bases, leaving 11 bases between the germline ends. CDR3 loop: CASSFDREEFF. Here the CDR3 DNA reads TGCGCCAGCAGCTTTGACAGGGAGGAGTTCTTC. The full variable domain, with the rest looked up from reference TRBV5-1 and TRBJ2-1, is KAGVTQTPRYLIKTRGQQVTLSCSPISGHRSVSWYQQTPGQGLQFLFEYFSETQRNKGNFPGRFSGRQFSNSRSEMNVSTLELGDSALYLCASSFDREEFFGPGTRLTVL.

V gene TRBV20-1 combines with J gene TRBJ1-3; D gene unclear. Germline values: CDR1 DFQATT, CDR2 SNEGSKA (reference sequence). The CDR3 covers 11 residues. V was cut by 6 bases and J by 4 bases, with 7 bases left in between. CDR3 nucleotides: TGCAGTGCCTACAGAGGAAACACCATATATTTT. Translating it yields CSAYRGNTIYF.

As DNA, the CDR3 is TGTGCCAGCAGCTTACCTGCTCCGGGACAGAACTATGGCTACACCTTC. Amino acids: CASSLPAPGQNYGYTF. J is TRBJ1-2 and V is TRBV7-3, with 7 bases matching TRBD1. Germline loops: CDR1 SGHTA, CDR2 FQGTGA. The V and J ends lost 2 bases and 2 bases, in that order; junction bases with no gene match: 8. The CDR3 has 16 residues.

In its sample, this clone was seen once. CDR3 amino acids: CASSSRDRRFAYEQYF. The CDR3 DNA follows: TGCGCCAGCAGCTCCCGGGACAGGAGATTCGCCTACGAGCAGTACTTC. The genes are TRBV5-1 and TRBJ2-7, with 8 bases that match TRBD1. The length of the CDR3 is 16 residues. In germline, CDR1 is SGHRS, CDR2 YFSETQ. The V segment lost 3 bases and the J segment 2 bases; nucleotides outside the gene matches: 10.

The J gene is TRBJ2-1, the V gene TRBV15, with D maybe TRBD2 (5 bases). Germline V gene lookup returns CDR1 LNHNV and CDR2 YYDKDF (reference sequence). With 1 base removed from V and 9 bases from J, the gap between germline ends came to 16 bases. This CDR3 is built from 15 residues. CDR3 nucleotides: TGTGCCACCAGCAGAGCTGGCGGGTGGCTAAGTGAGCAGTTCTTC. Translating gives CATSRAGGWLSEQFF.

The CDR3 here is CASSSGTADHQQYF. CDR3 DNA: TGCGCCAGCAGCTCCGGGACCGCCGACCACCAGCAGTACTTC. The V gene is TRBV5-1, the J gene TRBJ2-7; D is perhaps TRBD1 or TRBD2 (5 bases each). V was pared by 3 bases and J by 8 bases, with 18 bases between. CDR3 size: 14 residues. Germline V gene lookup returns CDR1 SGHRS and CDR2 YFSETQ.

The V call is TRBV28, the J call TRBJ1-5; D is unclear. Trimming shortened V by 7 bases and J by 6 bases, and 13 bases separated the two germline ends. The V gene's germline CDR1 is MDHEN and CDR2 SYDVKM. The CDR3 runs to 13 residues. CDR3 nucleotides: TGTGCCAGCACCTTTATGAGAGGTCAGCCCCAGCATTTT. Amino acid sequence: CASTFMRGQPQHF.

The chain recombines TRBV4-1 with TRBJ2-7; tentatively, D is TRBD2 (6 bases). Germline V CDR1 and CDR2: MGHRA, YSYEKL. There are 14 residues in the CDR3. Trimming removed 2 bases from V and 3 bases from J, with 11 bases in between. CDR3 in amino acids: CASSQFSGSYEQYF. CDR3 DNA sequence: TGCGCCAGCAGCCAATTTAGCGGCAGCTACGAGCAGTACTTC.

V and J are TRBV20-1 and TRBJ2-1, with D perhaps matching TRBD2 (5 bases). V was cut by 7 bases and J by 1 base, with 5 bases left in between. Germline CDR1 and CDR2: DFQATT and SNEGSKA (reference sequence). This CDR3 has 11 residues. CDR3 region: CSGGSYNEQFF. CDR3 bases: TGCAGTGGAGGGTCCTACAATGAGCAGTTCTTC.

This rearrangement joins TRBV5-1 to TRBJ2-7; the D gene is possibly TRBD2 (6 bases). V lost 4 bases and J 2 bases, leaving 13 bases between the germline ends. CDR3 length equals 14 residues. Germline assignment: CDR1 SGHRS and CDR2 YFSETQ. The DNA of the CDR3 is TGCGCCAGCAGCGGCCGGGACTTAACCTACGAGCAGTACTTC. It yields the protein CASSGRDLTYEQYF.

For this clone: A junction boundary mismatches the germline segment, possibly from a read error. V and J are TRBV11-2 and TRBJ1-1, with D perhaps matching TRBD1 (6 bases). The CDR3 extends over 15 amino acids. Germline assignment: CDR1 SGHAT and CDR2 FQNNGV. CDR3 residues: CASSLGGAQITKAFF. CDR3 sequence (DNA): TGTGCCAGCAGCTTAGGGGGGGCGCAAATCACTAAAGCTTTCTTT. Together with reference TRBV11-2 and TRBJ1-1, the CDR3 gives the full variable domain: EAGVAQSPRYKIIEKRQSVAFWCNPISGHATLYWYQQILGQGPKLLIQFQNNGVVDDSQLPKDRFSAERLKGVDSTLKIQPAKLEDSAVYLCASSLGGAQITKAFFGQGTRLTVV.